Sequencing of this T cell receptor beta chain was carried out in a study of T-cell memory formation after mild COVID-19. At the level of the study: Among the donors, TCR clusters were largely specific to each donor.

Employing constant-segment primers, 5'RACE generated TCR alpha and TCR beta cDNA libraries bearing sample barcodes and UMIs. MiXCR, run by TCRdb on the 5' RACE reads, gives a single entry per CDR3 protein. This table holds 130,000 to 150,000 distinct CDR3 sequences, under 25% found once. In its sample, this clonotype was seen a few times. V shed 3 bases and J 2 bases; nucleotides not matched to a gene: 1. CDR3 length: 15 residues. The genes are TRBV12-3 or TRBV12-4 and TRBJ1-4; 9 nucleotides match TRBD1. Sequencing was carried out using PBMCs or a T cell subset sorted from them (not recorded which). This clonotype originated in an adult woman who had mild COVID-19 (a few samples of this study predate the infection). Cell type and time point are not known. The CDR3: CASSFDRGTNEKLFF. CDR3 DNA sequence: TGTGCCAGCAGTTTCGACAGGGGGACTAATGAAAAACTGTTTTTT.